The clone carrying this T cell receptor beta chain was found many times. Its antigen is unknown. The data stem from a study of T cells in Graves' hyperthyroidism and ophthalmopathy. Germline lookup yields CDR1 SGHTA and CDR2 FQGTGA. The CDR3 sequence is 15 residues long. With V trimmed by 5 bases and J by 5 bases, 6 bases remained unmatched. The study's findings and limits: Within blood appeared most thyroid clonotypes that had expanded above 0.001.

The study based diagnoses on clinical symptoms, serum thyroxine and TRAb, thyroid ultrasound and orbital computed tomography. Template material for amplifying TCR beta CDR3 regions consisted of RNA transcripts. TCR CDR3 regions were first amplified by RT-PCR with HTBI primers. TCRdb redid the calling of the multiplex PCR reads with MiXCR, one entry per CDR3 protein. The sample holds approximately 610,000 distinct CDR3 sequences, 14% to 15% seen once. Sequenced: blood. The V call is TRBV7-3, the J call TRBJ2-2; 9 nucleotides match TRBD1. The receptor comes from a woman aged 40 to 50 with Graves' ophthalmopathy. The CDR3 DNA follows: TGTGCCAGCAGCCGCTCGGGACAGGGTACCGGGGAGCTGTTTTTT. This codes for CASSRSGQGTGELFF.